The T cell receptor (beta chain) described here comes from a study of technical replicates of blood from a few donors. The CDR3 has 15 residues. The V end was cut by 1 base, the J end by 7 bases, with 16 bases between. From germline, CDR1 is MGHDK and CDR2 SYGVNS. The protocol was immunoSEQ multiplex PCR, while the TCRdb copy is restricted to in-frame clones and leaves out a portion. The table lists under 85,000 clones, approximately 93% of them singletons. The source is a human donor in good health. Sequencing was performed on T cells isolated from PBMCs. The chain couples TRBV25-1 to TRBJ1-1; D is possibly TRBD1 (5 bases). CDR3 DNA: TGTGCCAGCAGTGAATTTATGGAGGGTGGGGGTGAAGCTTTCTTT. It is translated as CASSEFMEGGGEAFF.